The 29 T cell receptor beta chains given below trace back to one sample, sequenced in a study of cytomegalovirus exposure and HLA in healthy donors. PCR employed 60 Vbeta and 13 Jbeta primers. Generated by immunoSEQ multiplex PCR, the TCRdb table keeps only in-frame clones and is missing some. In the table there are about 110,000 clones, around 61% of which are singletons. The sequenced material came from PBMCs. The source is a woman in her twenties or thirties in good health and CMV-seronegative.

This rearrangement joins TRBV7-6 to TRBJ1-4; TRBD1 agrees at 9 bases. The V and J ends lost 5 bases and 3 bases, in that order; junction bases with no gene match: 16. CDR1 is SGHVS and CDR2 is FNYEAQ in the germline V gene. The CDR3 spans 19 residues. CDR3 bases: TGTGCCAGCAGCCTCCGGGACAGGGTTGGTAGAGTGGCTAATGAAAAACTGTTTTTT. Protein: CASSLRDRVGRVANEKLFF.

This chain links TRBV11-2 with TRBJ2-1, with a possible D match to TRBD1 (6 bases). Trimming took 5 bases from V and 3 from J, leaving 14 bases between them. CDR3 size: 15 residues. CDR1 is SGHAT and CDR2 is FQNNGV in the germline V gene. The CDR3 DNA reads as TGTGCCAGCAGCCCCGCCACAGGGAGCTACAATGAGCAGTTCTTC. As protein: CASSPATGSYNEQFF. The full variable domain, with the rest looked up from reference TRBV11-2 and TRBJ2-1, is EAGVAQSPRYKIIEKRQSVAFWCNPISGHATLYWYQQILGQGPKLLIQFQNNGVVDDSQLPKDRFSAERLKGVDSTLKIQPAKLEDSAVYLCASSPATGSYNEQFFGPGTRLTVL.

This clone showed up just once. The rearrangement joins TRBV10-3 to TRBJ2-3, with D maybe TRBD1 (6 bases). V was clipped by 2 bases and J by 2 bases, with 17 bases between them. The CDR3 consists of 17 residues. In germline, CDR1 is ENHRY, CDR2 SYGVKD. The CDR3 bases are TGTGCCATCAGTGAGGCTGGTGTACAGGGCGCCACAGATACGCAGTATTTT. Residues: CAISEAGVQGATDTQYF.

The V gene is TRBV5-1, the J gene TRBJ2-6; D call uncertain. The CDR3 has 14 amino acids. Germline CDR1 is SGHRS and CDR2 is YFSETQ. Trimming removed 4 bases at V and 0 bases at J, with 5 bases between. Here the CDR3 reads CASSPYSGANVLTF. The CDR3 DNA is TGCGCCAGCAGCCCGTACTCTGGGGCCAACGTCCTGACTTTC.

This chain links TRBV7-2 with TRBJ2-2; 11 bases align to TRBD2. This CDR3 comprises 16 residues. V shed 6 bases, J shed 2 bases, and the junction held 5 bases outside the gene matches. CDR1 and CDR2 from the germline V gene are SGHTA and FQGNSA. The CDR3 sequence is CASRSGTSGNTGELFF. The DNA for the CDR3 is TGTGCCAGCAGGTCGGGGACTAGCGGTAACACCGGGGAGCTGTTTTTT. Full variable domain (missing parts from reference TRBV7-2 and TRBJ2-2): GAGVSQSPSNKVTEKGKDVELRCDPISGHTALYWYRQSLGQGLEFLIYFQGNSAPDKSGLPSDRFSAERTGGSVSTLTIQRTQQEDSAVYLCASRSGTSGNTGELFFGEGSRLTVL.

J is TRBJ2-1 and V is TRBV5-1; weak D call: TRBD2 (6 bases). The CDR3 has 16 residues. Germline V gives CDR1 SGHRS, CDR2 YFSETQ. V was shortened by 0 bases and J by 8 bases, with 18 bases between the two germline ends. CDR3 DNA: TGCGCCAGCAGCTTGGGAGCCAGCGGGTGGGGTGATGAGCAGTTCTTC. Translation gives CASSLGASGWGDEQFF.

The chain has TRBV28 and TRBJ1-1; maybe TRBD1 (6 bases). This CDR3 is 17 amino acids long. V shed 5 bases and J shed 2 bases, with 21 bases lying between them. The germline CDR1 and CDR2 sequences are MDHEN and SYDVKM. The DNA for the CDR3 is TGTGCCAGCAGTCCCCCCCCAGGGGATGGCGTAAACACTGAAGCTTTCTTT. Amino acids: CASSPPPGDGVNTEAFF.

For the CDR3, the DNA is TGTGCCAGCAGCTTGGGACAGGGGGCTGAGACCCAGTACTTC. Its protein product is CASSLGQGAETQYF. V usage is TRBV5-8 and J usage is TRBJ2-5, with 10 nucleotides matching TRBD1. With 0 bases clipped from V and 5 bases from J, the junction kept 1 base outside the gene matches. CDR1 SGHTS and CDR2 YDEGEE come from the germline V gene. The CDR3 has 14 amino acids.

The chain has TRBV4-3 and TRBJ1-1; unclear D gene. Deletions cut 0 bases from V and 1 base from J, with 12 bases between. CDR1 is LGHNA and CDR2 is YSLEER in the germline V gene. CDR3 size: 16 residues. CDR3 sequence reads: CASSQDTGLKNTEAFF. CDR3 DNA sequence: TGCGCCAGCAGCCAAGATACCGGGTTGAAGAACACTGAAGCTTTCTTT.

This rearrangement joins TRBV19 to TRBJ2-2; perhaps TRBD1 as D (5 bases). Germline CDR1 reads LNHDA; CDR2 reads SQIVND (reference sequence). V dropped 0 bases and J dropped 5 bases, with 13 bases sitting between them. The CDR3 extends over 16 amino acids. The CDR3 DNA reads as TGTGCCAGTAGTATAGATCACGTGACAGCAACCGGGGAGCTGTTTTTT. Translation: CASSIDHVTATGELFF.

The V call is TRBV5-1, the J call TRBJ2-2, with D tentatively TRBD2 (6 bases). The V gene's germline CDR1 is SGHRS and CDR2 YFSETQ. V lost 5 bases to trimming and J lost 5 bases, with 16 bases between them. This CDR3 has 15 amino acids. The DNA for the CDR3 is TGCGCCAGCAGTATGTCGGGAGTAGAGACCGGGGAGCTGTTTTTT. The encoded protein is CASSMSGVETGELFF. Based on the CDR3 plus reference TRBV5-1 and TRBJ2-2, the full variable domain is KAGVTQTPRYLIKTRGQQVTLSCSPISGHRSVSWYQQTPGQGLQFLFEYFSETQRNKGNFPGRFSGRQFSNSRSEMNVSTLELGDSALYLCASSMSGVETGELFFGEGSRLTVL.

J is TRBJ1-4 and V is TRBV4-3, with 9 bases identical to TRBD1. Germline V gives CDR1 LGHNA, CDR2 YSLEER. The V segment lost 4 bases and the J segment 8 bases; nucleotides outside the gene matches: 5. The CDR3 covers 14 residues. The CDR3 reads CASSRWTGAEKLFF. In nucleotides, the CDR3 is TGCGCCAGCAGCCGATGGACAGGGGCGGAAAAACTGTTTTTT.

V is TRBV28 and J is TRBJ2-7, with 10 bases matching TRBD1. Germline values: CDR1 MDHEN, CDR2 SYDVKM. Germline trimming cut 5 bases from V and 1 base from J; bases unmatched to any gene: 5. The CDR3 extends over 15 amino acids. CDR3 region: CASSLGTGVSYEQYF. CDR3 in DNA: TGTGCCAGCAGTCTCGGGACAGGGGTTTCCTACGAGCAGTACTTC.

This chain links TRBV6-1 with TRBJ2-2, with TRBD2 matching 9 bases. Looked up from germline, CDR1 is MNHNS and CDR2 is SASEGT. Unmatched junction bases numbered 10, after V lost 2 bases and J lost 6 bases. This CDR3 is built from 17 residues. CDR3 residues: CASSEYRGTSSAGELFF. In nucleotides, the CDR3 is TGTGCCAGCAGTGAATATAGGGGGACTAGCTCGGCCGGGGAGCTGTTTTTT.

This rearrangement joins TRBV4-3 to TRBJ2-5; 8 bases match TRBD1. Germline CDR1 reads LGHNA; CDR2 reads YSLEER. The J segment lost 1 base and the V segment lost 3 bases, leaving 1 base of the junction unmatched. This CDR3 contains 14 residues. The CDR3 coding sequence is TGCGCCAGCAGCCAGGGGACAGGCCAAGAGACCCAGTACTTC. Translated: CASSQGTGQETQYF.

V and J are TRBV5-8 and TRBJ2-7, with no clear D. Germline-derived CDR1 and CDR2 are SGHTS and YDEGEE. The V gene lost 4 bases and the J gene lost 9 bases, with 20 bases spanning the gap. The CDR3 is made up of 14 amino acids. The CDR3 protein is CASSQTNRFDLQYF. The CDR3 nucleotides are TGTGCCAGCAGCCAGACAAACCGCTTCGATTTGCAGTACTTC.

CDR3 residues: CASSPGTSGSRMTGETQYF. The CDR3 nucleotides read TGTGCCAGCAGCCCTGGGACTAGCGGGAGTAGGATGACAGGAGAGACCCAGTACTTC. J is TRBJ2-5 and V is TRBV11-3, with 14 bases fitting TRBD2. Germline-derived CDR1 and CDR2 are SGHNT and YENEEA. Unmatched junction bases numbered 15, after V lost 5 bases and J lost 4 bases. The CDR3 runs to 19 residues. The whole variable domain, remainder taken from reference TRBV11-3 and TRBJ2-5, is EAGVVQSPRYKIIEKKQPVAFWCNPISGHNTLYWYLQNLGQGPELLIRYENEEAVDDSQLPKDRFSAERLKGVDSTLKIQPAELGDSAVYLCASSPGTSGSRMTGETQYFGPGTRLLVL.

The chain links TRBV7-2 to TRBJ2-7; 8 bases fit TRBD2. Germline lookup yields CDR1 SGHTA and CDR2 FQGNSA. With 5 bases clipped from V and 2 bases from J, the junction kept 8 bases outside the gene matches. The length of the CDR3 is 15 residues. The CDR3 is CASSINTSGPYEQYF. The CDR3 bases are TGTGCCAGCAGCATTAACACTAGCGGCCCCTACGAGCAGTACTTC.

The CDR3 loop reads CASSLDGLAGAYEQYF. The DNA of the CDR3 is TGTGCCAGCAGCTTAGATGGGCTAGCGGGTGCCTACGAGCAGTACTTC. V gene TRBV11-2 combines with J gene TRBJ2-7; 8 nucleotides match TRBD2. The germline CDR1 and CDR2 sequences are SGHAT and FQNNGV. The ends lost 0 bases at V and 2 bases at J; junction bases unmatched: 6. This CDR3 region has 16 residues.

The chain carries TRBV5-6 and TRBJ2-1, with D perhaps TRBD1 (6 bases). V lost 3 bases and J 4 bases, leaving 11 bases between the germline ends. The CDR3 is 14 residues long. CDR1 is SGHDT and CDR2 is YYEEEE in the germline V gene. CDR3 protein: CASSSAQGYNEQFF. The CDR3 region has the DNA TGTGCCAGCAGCTCGGCTCAGGGGTACAATGAGCAGTTCTTC.

The CDR3 spells CASIGTAYEQYF. The DNA for the CDR3 is TGTGCCAGCATCGGGACAGCCTACGAGCAGTACTTC. The chain employs TRBV6-6 and TRBJ2-7, with 7 bases fitting TRBD1. Germline lookup yields CDR1 MNHNY and CDR2 SVGAGI (reference sequence). This CDR3 region has 12 residues. After removal of 7 bases from V and 2 bases from J, the junction contained 2 bases not matched to a gene.

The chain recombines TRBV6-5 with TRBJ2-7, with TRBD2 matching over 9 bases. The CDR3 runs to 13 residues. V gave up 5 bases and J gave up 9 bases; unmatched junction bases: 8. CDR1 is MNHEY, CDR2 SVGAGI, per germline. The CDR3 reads CASSKTSGEGQYF. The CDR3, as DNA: TGTGCCAGCAGTAAGACTAGCGGTGAGGGGCAGTACTTC.

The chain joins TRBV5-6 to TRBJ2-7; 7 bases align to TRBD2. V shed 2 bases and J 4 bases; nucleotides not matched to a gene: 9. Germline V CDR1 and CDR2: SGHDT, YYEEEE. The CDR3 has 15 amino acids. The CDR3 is CASSFGSGTTYEQYF. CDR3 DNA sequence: TGTGCCAGCAGCTTCGGGAGCGGGACCACATACGAGCAGTACTTC.

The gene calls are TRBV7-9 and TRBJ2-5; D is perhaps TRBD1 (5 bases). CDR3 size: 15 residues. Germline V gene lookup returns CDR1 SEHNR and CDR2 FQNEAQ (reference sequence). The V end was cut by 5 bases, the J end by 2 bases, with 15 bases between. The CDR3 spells CASSQSTGVQETQYF. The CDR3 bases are TGTGCCAGCAGCCAATCAACAGGAGTTCAAGAGACCCAGTACTTC.

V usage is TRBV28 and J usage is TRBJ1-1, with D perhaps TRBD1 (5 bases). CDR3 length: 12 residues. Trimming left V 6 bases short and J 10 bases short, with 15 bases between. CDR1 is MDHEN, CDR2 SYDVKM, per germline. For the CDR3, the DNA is TGTGCCAGCAGCTACTTAGGGGTAGTAGCTTTCTTT. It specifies CASSYLGVVAFF.

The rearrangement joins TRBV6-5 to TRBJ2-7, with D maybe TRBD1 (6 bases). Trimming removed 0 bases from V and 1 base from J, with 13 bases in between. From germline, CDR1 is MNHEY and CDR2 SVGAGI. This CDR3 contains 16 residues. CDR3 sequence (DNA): TGTGCCAGCAGTTACTCGTCTGGACAGCAATCCTACGAGCAGTACTTC. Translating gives CASSYSSGQQSYEQYF.

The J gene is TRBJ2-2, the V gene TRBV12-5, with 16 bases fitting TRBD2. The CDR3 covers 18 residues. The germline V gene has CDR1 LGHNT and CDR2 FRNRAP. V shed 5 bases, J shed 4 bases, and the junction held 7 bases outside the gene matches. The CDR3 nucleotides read TGTGCTAGTGGTCTAGGGACTAGCGGGAGGGCCGTCACCGGGGAGCTGTTTTTT. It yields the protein CASGLGTSGRAVTGELFF. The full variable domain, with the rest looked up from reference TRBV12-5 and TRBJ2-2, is DARVTQTPRHKVTEMGQEVTMRCQPILGHNTVFWYRQTMMQGLELLAYFRNRAPLDDSGMPKDRFSAEMPDATLATLKIQPSEPRDSAVYFCASGLGTSGRAVTGELFFGEGSRLTVL.

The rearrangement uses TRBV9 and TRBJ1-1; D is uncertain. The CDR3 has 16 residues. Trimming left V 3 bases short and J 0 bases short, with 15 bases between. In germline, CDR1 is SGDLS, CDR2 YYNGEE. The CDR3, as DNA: TGTGCCAGCAGCGACATCGACGAGGAGTTGAACACTGAAGCTTTCTTT. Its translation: CASSDIDEELNTEAFF. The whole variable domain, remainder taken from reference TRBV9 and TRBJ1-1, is DSGVTQTPKHLITATGQRVTLRCSPRSGDLSVYWYQQSLDQGLQFLIQYYNGEERAKGNILERFSAQQFPDLHSELNLSSLELGDSALYFCASSDIDEELNTEAFFGQGTRLTVV.

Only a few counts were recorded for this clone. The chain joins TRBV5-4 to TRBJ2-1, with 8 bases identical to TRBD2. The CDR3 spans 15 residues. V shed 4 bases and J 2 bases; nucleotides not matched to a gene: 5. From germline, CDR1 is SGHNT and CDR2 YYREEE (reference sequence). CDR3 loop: CASSGLSGAYNEQFF. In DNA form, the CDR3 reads TGTGCCAGCAGCGGACTTAGCGGGGCCTACAATGAGCAGTTCTTC.